The following is a T cell receptor (beta chain) sequence with its context. Its antigen is not identified. TCRdb ran MiXCR on the 5' RACE reads and lists one entry per CDR3 protein. The data hold more than 250,000 distinct CDR3 sequences, with roughly 15% observed a single time. The data are from a study of T-cell memory formation after mild COVID-19. This CDR3 comprises 15 residues. V was pared by 5 bases and J by 0 bases, with 16 bases between. Germline V gene lookup returns CDR1 GTSNPN and CDR2 SVGIG (reference sequence). Study outcomes and limitations: CD4/CD8 balance held among clones contracting day 15 to 85, and later expanders leaned CD4+. CM and EM subsets held most contracting CD4+ clones; EMRA held CD8+ ones.

Sequenced material: PBMCs or a T cell subset sorted from them (not recorded which). This TCR derives from a man aged 18-30 years who had mild COVID-19 (a few samples of this study predate the infection). Cell type and time point are not known. The chain is built from TRBV30 and TRBJ1-1; perhaps TRBD1 as D (5 bases). CDR3 DNA sequence: TGTGCCTGGGTCCCGGGGGTCAGGGTGAACACTGAAGCTTTCTTT. Translated: CAWVPGVRVNTEAFF.